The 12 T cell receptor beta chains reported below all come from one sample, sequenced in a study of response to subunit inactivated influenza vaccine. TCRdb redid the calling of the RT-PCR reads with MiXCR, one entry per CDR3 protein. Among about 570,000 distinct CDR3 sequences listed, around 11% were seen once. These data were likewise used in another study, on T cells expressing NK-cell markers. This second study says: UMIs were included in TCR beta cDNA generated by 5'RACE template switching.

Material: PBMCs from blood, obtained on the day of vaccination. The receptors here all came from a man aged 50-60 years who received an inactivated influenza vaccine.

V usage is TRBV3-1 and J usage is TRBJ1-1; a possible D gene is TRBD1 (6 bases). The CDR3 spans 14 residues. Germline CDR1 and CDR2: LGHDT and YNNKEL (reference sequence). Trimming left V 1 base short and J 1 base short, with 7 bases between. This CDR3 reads CASSQGRGNTEAFF. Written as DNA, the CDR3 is TGTGCCAGCAGCCAAGGCAGGGGGAACACTGAAGCTTTCTTT.

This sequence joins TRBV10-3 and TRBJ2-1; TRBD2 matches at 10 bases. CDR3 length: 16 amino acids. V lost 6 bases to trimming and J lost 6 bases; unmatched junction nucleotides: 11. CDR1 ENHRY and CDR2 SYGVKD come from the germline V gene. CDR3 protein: CAISEGASGRVNEQFF. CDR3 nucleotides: TGTGCCATCAGCGAGGGGGCTAGCGGGAGAGTCAATGAGCAGTTCTTC.

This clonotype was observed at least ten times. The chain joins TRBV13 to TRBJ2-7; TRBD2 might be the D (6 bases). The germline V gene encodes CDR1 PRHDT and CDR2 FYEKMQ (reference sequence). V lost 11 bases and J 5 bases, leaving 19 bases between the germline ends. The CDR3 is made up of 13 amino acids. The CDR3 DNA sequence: TGTGCCGGGAGGTTTGGAGTCAAGGACGAGCAGTACTTC. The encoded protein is CAGRFGVKDEQYF.

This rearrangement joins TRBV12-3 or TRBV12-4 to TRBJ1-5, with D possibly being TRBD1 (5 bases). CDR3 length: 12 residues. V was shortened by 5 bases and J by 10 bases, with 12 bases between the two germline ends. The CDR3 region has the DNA TGTGCCAGCAGTGAGCCGGGGCTCCCCCAGCATTTT. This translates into CASSEPGLPQHF.

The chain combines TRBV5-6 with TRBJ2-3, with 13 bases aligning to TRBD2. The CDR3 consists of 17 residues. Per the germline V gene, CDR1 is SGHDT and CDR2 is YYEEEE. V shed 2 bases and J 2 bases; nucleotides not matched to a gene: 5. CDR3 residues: CASSFGLAGAYTDTQYF. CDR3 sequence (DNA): TGTGCCAGCAGCTTTGGACTAGCGGGAGCCTACACAGATACGCAGTATTTT.

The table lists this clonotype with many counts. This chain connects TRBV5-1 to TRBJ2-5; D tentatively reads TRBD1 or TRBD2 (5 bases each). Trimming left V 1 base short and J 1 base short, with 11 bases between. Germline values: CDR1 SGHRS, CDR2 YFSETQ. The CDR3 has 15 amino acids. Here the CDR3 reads CASSLLGVAQETQYF. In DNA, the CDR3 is TGCGCCAGCAGCTTGTTGGGGGTGGCCCAAGAGACCCAGTACTTC.

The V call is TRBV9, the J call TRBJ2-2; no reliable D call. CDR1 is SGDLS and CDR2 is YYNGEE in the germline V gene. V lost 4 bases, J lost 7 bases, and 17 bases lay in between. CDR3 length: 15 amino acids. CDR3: CASSRENSLVGELFF. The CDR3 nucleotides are TGTGCCAGCAGCCGAGAGAACAGCCTTGTCGGGGAGCTGTTTTTT.

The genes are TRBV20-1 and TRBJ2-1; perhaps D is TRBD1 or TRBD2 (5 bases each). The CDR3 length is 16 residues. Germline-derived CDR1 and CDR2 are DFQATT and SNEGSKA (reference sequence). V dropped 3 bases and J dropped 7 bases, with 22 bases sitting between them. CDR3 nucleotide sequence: TGCAGTGCTAGGGGACCTAGCTCCAAAGAGATTAATGAGCAGTTCTTC. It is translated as CSARGPSSKEINEQFF.

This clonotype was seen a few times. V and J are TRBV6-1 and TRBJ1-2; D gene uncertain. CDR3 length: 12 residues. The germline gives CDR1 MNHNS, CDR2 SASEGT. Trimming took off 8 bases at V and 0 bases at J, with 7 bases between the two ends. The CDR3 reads CASFTANYGYTF. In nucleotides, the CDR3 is TGTGCCAGCTTTACAGCTAACTATGGCTACACCTTC.

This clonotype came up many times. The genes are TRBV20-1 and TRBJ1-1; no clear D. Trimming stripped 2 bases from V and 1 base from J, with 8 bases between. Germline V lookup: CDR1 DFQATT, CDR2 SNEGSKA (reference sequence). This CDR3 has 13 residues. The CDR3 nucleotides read TGCAGTGCTAGAAGTACGGGGAACACTGAAGCTTTCTTT. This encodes CSARSTGNTEAFF.

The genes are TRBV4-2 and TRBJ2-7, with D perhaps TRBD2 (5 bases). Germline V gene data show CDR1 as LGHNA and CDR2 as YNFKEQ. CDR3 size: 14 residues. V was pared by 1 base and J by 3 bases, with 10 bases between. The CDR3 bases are TGTGCCAGCAGCCAAGCTCGGGGAAACTACGAGCAGTACTTC. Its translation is CASSQARGNYEQYF.

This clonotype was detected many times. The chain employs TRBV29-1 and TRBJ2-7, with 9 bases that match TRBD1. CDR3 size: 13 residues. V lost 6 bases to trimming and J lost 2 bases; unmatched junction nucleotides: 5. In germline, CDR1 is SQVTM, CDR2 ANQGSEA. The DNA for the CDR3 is TGCAGCGTACTTGGGACAGGGACCTACGAGCAGTACTTC. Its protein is CSVLGTGTYEQYF.